These 29 T cell receptor beta chains were sequenced from one sample in a study of cytomegalovirus exposure and HLA in healthy donors. With 60 Vbeta and 13 Jbeta primers, the PCR was carried out. The table came from immunoSEQ multiplex PCR; TCRdb's copy has only in-frame clones and leaves some out. The sample has approximately 130,000 clones, 81% seen once. The sequenced sample consisted of PBMCs. These receptors originate from a young man in good health and CMV-seronegative.

V and J are TRBV9 and TRBJ1-2; D unresolved. The CDR3 is 17 amino acids. Germline-derived CDR1 and CDR2 are SGDLS and YYNGEE. The germline V and J ends were trimmed by 3 bases and 2 bases, with 20 bases remaining between them. The CDR3 reads CASSAGRSGPSNYGYTF. The CDR3, as DNA: TGTGCCAGCAGCGCCGGACGGAGCGGGCCTTCCAACTATGGCTACACCTTC. The whole variable domain, remainder taken from reference TRBV9 and TRBJ1-2, is DSGVTQTPKHLITATGQRVTLRCSPRSGDLSVYWYQQSLDQGLQFLIQYYNGEERAKGNILERFSAQQFPDLHSELNLSSLELGDSALYFCASSAGRSGPSNYGYTFGSGTRLTVV.

The genes are TRBV5-4 and TRBJ1-2; TRBD1 matches at 7 bases. CDR3 length: 16 residues. CDR1 SGHNT and CDR2 YYREEE come from the germline V gene (reference sequence). The trim removed 4 bases at V and 1 base at J, leaving 10 bases unmatched. CDR3 in amino acids: CASSGVGGWGNYGYTF. The CDR3 nucleotides are TGTGCCAGCAGCGGGGTAGGGGGCTGGGGTAACTATGGCTACACCTTC.

This clone was counted between two and nine times. The CDR3 is CASSQTGTGATEAFF. The CDR3 DNA reads TGCGCCAGCAGCCAGACCGGGACAGGGGCAACTGAAGCTTTCTTT. The chain recombines TRBV5-1 with TRBJ1-1, with 10 bases matching TRBD1. Per the germline V gene, CDR1 is SGHRS and CDR2 is YFSETQ. This CDR3 is 15 amino acids long. Trimming cost V 4 bases and J 5 bases; bases outside gene matches: 8.

The J gene is TRBJ2-1, the V gene TRBV4-3; D is possibly TRBD2 (5 bases). V lost 2 bases and J lost 7, with 18 bases in between. In germline, CDR1 is LGHNA, CDR2 YSLEER. This CDR3 contains 16 residues. CDR3 loop: CASSQTAAGPRNEQFF. The CDR3 coding sequence is TGCGCCAGCAGCCAAACAGCCGCGGGTCCGAGGAATGAGCAGTTCTTC.

V usage is TRBV6-1 and J usage is TRBJ1-5; a possible D gene is TRBD1 (6 bases). The CDR3 spans 16 residues. Germline-derived CDR1 and CDR2 are MNHNS and SASEGT. Trimming shortened V by 2 bases and J by 4 bases, and 15 bases separated the two germline ends. The CDR3 bases are TGTGCCAGCAGTGAACTCCGGACAGTGGGAAATCAGCCCCAGCATTTT. Protein product: CASSELRTVGNQPQHF.

This clone was seen only once. The chain uses TRBV9 and TRBJ1-1; D perhaps matches TRBD1 (5 bases). This CDR3 region has 11 residues. With 3 bases removed from V and 5 bases from J, the gap between germline ends came to 5 bases. Per germline, CDR1 SGDLS and CDR2 YYNGEE. For the CDR3, the DNA is TGTGCCAGCAGCGAGGGGACTGAAGCTTTCTTT. Its translation is CASSEGTEAFF.

This chain links TRBV4-3 with TRBJ1-2; the match to TRBD1 covers 7 bases. The trim removed 7 bases at V and 6 bases at J, leaving 8 bases unmatched. The CDR3 has 13 amino acids. Germline V gene sequence: CDR1 LGHNA, CDR2 YSLEER. This chain's CDR3 is CASTENRGDGYTF. DNA of the CDR3: TGCGCCAGCACCGAGAACAGGGGAGATGGCTACACCTTC.

This rearrangement joins TRBV6-1 to TRBJ2-3; 9 bases are a match to TRBD1. V shed 5 bases and J 4 bases; nucleotides not matched to a gene: 4. This CDR3 is 14 amino acids long. Germline values: CDR1 MNHNS, CDR2 SASEGT. CDR3 in amino acids: CASSNRDRADTQYF. In nucleotides, the CDR3 is TGTGCCAGCAGTAACCGGGACAGGGCAGATACGCAGTATTTT.

A single count supports this clone. This chain uses TRBV6-5 with TRBJ1-1; 11 nucleotides line up with TRBD1. This CDR3 is built from 14 residues. V gave up 5 bases and J gave up 8 bases; unmatched junction bases: 7. From germline, CDR1 is MNHEY and CDR2 SVGAGI. Written as DNA, the CDR3 is TGTGCCAGCAGTACGGACAGGGGGCCTTTGGAAGCTTTCTTT. This sequence encodes CASSTDRGPLEAFF.

This rearrangement joins TRBV13 to TRBJ1-1; unclear D gene. Germline CDR1 is PRHDT and CDR2 is FYEKMQ (reference sequence). CDR3 length: 17 amino acids. Trimming left V 3 bases short and J 5 bases short, with 22 bases between. The CDR3 DNA is TGTGCCAGCAGCTTGGCTACTTATGAGGCGGCTTCAACTGAAGCTTTCTTT. This encodes CASSLATYEAASTEAFF.

The chain carries TRBV28 and TRBJ1-1, with D perhaps TRBD1 (5 bases). The CDR3 is 15 residues long. Germline CDR1 reads MDHEN; CDR2 reads SYDVKM. Trimming cost V 5 bases and J 5 bases, with 18 bases left between them. The CDR3: CASSKPLAGNTEAFF. The CDR3 coding sequence is TGTGCCAGCAGTAAACCCCTGGCAGGGAATACTGAAGCTTTCTTT.

The chain recombines TRBV5-6 with TRBJ2-1; the match to TRBD2 covers 9 bases. V trimming: 1 base; J trimming: 3 bases; junction bases outside the gene matches: 8. Per germline, CDR1 SGHDT and CDR2 YYEEEE. The CDR3 is 17 amino acids. The CDR3 DNA reads TGTGCCAGCAGCTTGTTTCTCCCTAGCGGGGTCTACAATGAGCAGTTCTTC. Encoded protein: CASSLFLPSGVYNEQFF.

The CDR3 DNA is TGTGCCAGCAGTTACACAAGCGGGACCCTCACAGATACGCAGTATTTT. Its translation: CASSYTSGTLTDTQYF. The chain combines TRBV6-6 with TRBJ2-3, with 7 positions matching TRBD2. Unmatched junction bases numbered 7, after V lost 2 bases and J lost 2 bases. Germline CDR1 MNHNY, CDR2 SVGAGI (reference sequence). This CDR3 contains 16 residues.

This clone has just one count. This chain links TRBV5-1 with TRBJ1-1; D is possibly TRBD1 (5 bases). The germline gives CDR1 SGHRS, CDR2 YFSETQ. This CDR3 has 16 amino acids. Between the trimmed V and J ends, which lost 0 bases and 5 bases, there was a span of 17 bases. In DNA form, the CDR3 reads TGCGCCAGCAGCTTGGGAGCAGGGATTTGGGATACTGAAGCTTTCTTT. Encoded protein: CASSLGAGIWDTEAFF.

This chain links TRBV10-2 with TRBJ1-3, with 7 bases fitting TRBD1. With V trimmed by 5 bases and J by 2 bases, 3 bases remained unmatched. The CDR3 length is 14 residues. Germline assignment: CDR1 WSHSY and CDR2 SAAADI. As DNA, the CDR3 is TGCGCCAGCAGTCAAAGGGGGCCTGGAAACACCATATATTTT. Its protein is CASSQRGPGNTIYF.

This clone was counted ten times or more. The chain links TRBV5-6 to TRBJ1-6; 9 nucleotides agree with TRBD1. The CDR3 contains 17 residues. CDR1 and CDR2 from the germline V gene are SGHDT and YYEEEE. The trim removed 4 bases at V and 7 bases at J, leaving 12 bases unmatched. CDR3 sequence reads: CASSNRFRTGENSPLHF. As DNA, the CDR3 is TGTGCCAGCAGCAACAGATTTAGGACAGGGGAGAATTCACCCCTCCACTTT.

This clone was counted a few times. This chain links TRBV6-6 with TRBJ1-2; tentatively, D is TRBD1 (5 bases). This CDR3 comprises 13 residues. Deletions cut 2 bases from V and 8 bases from J, with 12 bases between. CDR1 is MNHNY and CDR2 is SVGAGI in the germline V gene (reference sequence). CDR3 DNA sequence: TGTGCCAGCAGTTACGTAGGGGTAGTAGGCTACACCTTC. Translated, it gives CASSYVGVVGYTF.

This clone was counted only a few times. The chain uses TRBV19 and TRBJ2-6; D not resolved. This CDR3 is built from 18 residues. CDR1 is LNHDA and CDR2 is SQIVND in the germline V gene (reference sequence). Trimming left V 4 bases short and J 0 bases short, with 16 bases between. The CDR3: CASSTTALWSSGANVLTF. The CDR3 nucleotides read TGTGCCAGTAGTACAACCGCGCTATGGAGCTCTGGGGCCAACGTCCTGACTTTC.

The chain carries TRBV5-1 and TRBJ2-2; the D gene is possibly TRBD1 (6 bases). V shed 4 bases and J shed 0 bases, with 10 bases lying between them. Germline values: CDR1 SGHRS, CDR2 YFSETQ. The CDR3 covers 15 residues. CDR3 coding DNA: TGCGCCAGCAGCGTGGGGACACCGAACACCGGGGAGCTGTTTTTT. Its translation is CASSVGTPNTGELFF.

In the case of this clone: The same CDR3 is also encoded by other DNA sequences in this sample. This chain connects TRBV9 to TRBJ1-6; 8 bases agree with TRBD1. The CDR3 is 15 amino acids. The V and J ends lost 4 bases and 5 bases, in that order; junction bases with no gene match: 5. Germline CDR1 and CDR2: SGDLS and YYNGEE. The CDR3 protein is CASSPRTGNNSPLHF. The CDR3 nucleotides read TGTGCCAGCAGCCCCCGGACAGGGAATAATTCACCCCTCCACTTT.

J is TRBJ1-5 and V is TRBV7-8, with D maybe TRBD1 (6 bases). The germline V gene encodes CDR1 SGHVS and CDR2 FQNEAQ. V lost 5 bases, J lost 6 bases, and 20 bases lay in between. This CDR3 region has 16 residues. For the CDR3, the DNA is TGTGCCAGCAGCCCTGAAATACAGGGAGGGAGTCAGCCCCAGCATTTT. Its protein product is CASSPEIQGGSQPQHF.

The chain joins TRBV28 to TRBJ1-5, with a possible D match to TRBD1 (6 bases). Trimming shortened V by 10 bases and J by 3 bases, and 16 bases separated the two germline ends. The CDR3 extends over 14 amino acids. CDR1 is MDHEN and CDR2 is SYDVKM in the germline V gene. The CDR3 sequence: CATLGAGNNQPQHF. The CDR3 DNA reads TGTGCCACCTTGGGGGCTGGGAACAATCAGCCCCAGCATTTT. The full variable domain, rest sourced from reference TRBV28 and TRBJ1-5, is DVKVTQSSRYLVKRTGEKVFLECVQDMDHENMFWYRQDPGLGLRLIYFSYDVKMKEKGDIPEGYSVSREKKERFSLILESASTNQTSMYLCATLGAGNNQPQHFGDGTRLSIL.

V is TRBV7-2 and J is TRBJ1-1, with 7 nucleotides matching TRBD1. The CDR3 length is 14 residues. J gave up 0 bases and V 4 bases, and 2 bases lay outside the gene matches. Germline V CDR1 and CDR2: SGHTA, FQGNSA. The CDR3 nucleotides read TGTGCCAGCAGCTACAGGGGAATGAACACTGAAGCTTTCTTT. Protein sequence: CASSYRGMNTEAFF.

This CDR3 reads CASGRQGPSGNTIYF. CDR3 nucleotide sequence: TGTGCTAGTGGCCGACAGGGGCCCTCTGGAAACACCATATATTTT. The chain combines TRBV12-5 with TRBJ1-3; 8 nucleotides match TRBD1. Trimming removed 6 bases from V and 0 bases from J; junction bases left unmatched: 4. Looked up from germline, CDR1 is LGHNT and CDR2 is FRNRAP. The CDR3 consists of 15 residues. The complete variable domain, with remaining parts taken from reference TRBV12-5 and TRBJ1-3, reads DARVTQTPRHKVTEMGQEVTMRCQPILGHNTVFWYRQTMMQGLELLAYFRNRAPLDDSGMPKDRFSAEMPDATLATLKIQPSEPRDSAVYFCASGRQGPSGNTIYFGEGSWLTVV.

Concerning this clone itself: The same CDR3 can be traced to other DNA sequences in this sample. V is TRBV7-2 and J is TRBJ2-7; D perhaps matches TRBD2 (6 bases). The germline V and J ends were trimmed by 3 bases and 0 bases, with 9 bases remaining between them. CDR1 SGHTA and CDR2 FQGNSA come from the germline V gene. CDR3 size: 14 residues. The CDR3 DNA reads as TGTGCCAGCAGCTTCGGGGGTAGCTCCTACGAGCAGTACTTC. Residues: CASSFGGSSYEQYF.

This chain joins TRBV2 and TRBJ1-1, with D tentatively TRBD1 (6 bases). The CDR3 consists of 13 residues. CDR1 SNHLY and CDR2 FYNNEI come from the germline V gene. With 8 bases removed from V and 1 base from J, the gap between germline ends came to 11 bases. CDR3 DNA sequence: TGTGCCAGCGGGGGACACCCGAACACTGAAGCTTTCTTT. Its translation: CASGGHPNTEAFF.

V gene TRBV6-1 combines with J gene TRBJ2-1; maybe TRBD2 (5 bases). Deletions cut 3 bases from V and 9 bases from J, with 9 bases between. CDR3 length: 12 amino acids. The germline V gene encodes CDR1 MNHNS and CDR2 SASEGT. Here the CDR3 reads CASSDVGSEQFF. CDR3 DNA: TGTGCCAGCAGTGATGTGGGGAGTGAGCAGTTCTTC.

This clone was recorded a few times. V and J are TRBV14 and TRBJ1-3; perhaps TRBD1 as D (6 bases). The V gene's germline CDR1 is SGHDN and CDR2 FVKESK. Trimming cost V 5 bases and J 1 base, with 12 bases left between them. The CDR3 contains 15 residues. The DNA for the CDR3 is TGTGCCAGCAGCTTACAGGGAATTTCTGGAAACACCATATATTTT. Amino acids: CASSLQGISGNTIYF.

The chain has TRBV9 and TRBJ1-2; possible D gene TRBD1, 5 bases. The CDR3 consists of 17 residues. The V and J ends lost 4 bases and 1 base respectively, with 20 bases between them. CDR1 and CDR2 from the germline V gene are SGDLS and YYNGEE. The CDR3 region has the DNA TGTGCCAGCAGCCCTTATCGGGGGAGCGGGCTTAACTATGGCTACACCTTC. The encoded protein is CASSPYRGSGLNYGYTF. The variable domain in full, completed from reference TRBV9 and TRBJ1-2, reads DSGVTQTPKHLITATGQRVTLRCSPRSGDLSVYWYQQSLDQGLQFLIQYYNGEERAKGNILERFSAQQFPDLHSELNLSSLELGDSALYFCASSPYRGSGLNYGYTFGSGTRLTVV.